What follows describes a single T cell receptor (beta chain). The sample belongs to a study of human T cells and chemical hapten exposure. Within the library, unique molecular identifiers were attached to each individual cDNA molecule. Original processing notes: TCR counts had a median of approximately 87,000 per sample and spanned roughly 23,224 to 690,600. From the RACE reads, TCRdb called clonotypes with MiXCR, one entry per CDR3 protein. For this entry, the V and J calls and clone size follow TCRdb and not the study's own pipeline. The sample holds tens of thousands of distinct CDR3 sequences; around 9% are singletons and the top ten take roughly 3.1%. Time point denoted: healthy volunteer bleed at 2 weeks. Extraction yielded total RNA from whole blood (unfractionated). The CDR3 runs 17 residues. With 2 bases removed from V and 8 bases from J, the gap between germline ends came to 24 bases. Per the germline V gene, CDR1 is MNHNS and CDR2 is SASEGT.

This TCR came from a female donor in good health. Some clones in this sample may be carry-over from other donors' samples. V and J are TRBV6-1 and TRBJ1-2; perhaps TRBD1 as D (6 bases). Sample: whole blood. The CDR3 protein is CASSEYDGWDRTDGYTF. DNA for the CDR3: TGTGCCAGCAGTGAATACGATGGATGGGACCGGACAGACGGCTACACCTTC.